The clone carrying this TCR beta chain has at least ten counts. Its antigen is currently unknown. The sequence runs out 3 residues before the end of the CDR3; the remainder is reconstructed from the germline J gene. TCRdb's table, derived via immunoSEQ multiplex PCR, lists solely in-frame clones and lacks some. Sampling found 28,000 or so clones, none seen once. The data are from a study of T cell clonality in common variable immunodeficiency. Whole-study findings and limits: In common variable immunodeficiency, TCR beta chains reportedly carried fewer deletions and N-nucleotide insertions.

The CDR3 is made up of 15 amino acids. The germline gives CDR1 DFQATT, CDR2 SNEGSKA (reference sequence). V gave up 0 bases and J gave up 1 base; unmatched junction bases: 5. The receptor was isolated from a human donor with common variable immunodeficiency. The rearrangement uses TRBV20-1 and TRBJ2-7; 8 bases line up with TRBD2. Sequencing was done on a sample of peripheral blood mononuclear cells. CDR3 bases read: TGCAGTGCTAGAGATCCGGGGGGGTTGTCCTACGAG. This gives the protein CSARDPGGLSYE. Given in full, the CDR3 is CSARDPGGLSYEQYF.